Listed below are T cell receptor beta chains from one sample, sequenced in a study of brain T cells in children with intractable seizures. Clones were sequenced by immunoSEQ multiplex PCR, and TCRdb holds only the in-frame ones, with some missing. Here the sample spans about 64,000 clones, approximately 95% being singletons. The sequences come from peripheral blood, collected at surgery. The receptors were sampled from a boy in the first two years of life with focal cortical dysplasia and intractable seizures. Each CDR3 is given with its conserved first and last residue. The D gene is left open where the match is weak. Size values are once, few and many counts, or a class for expanded clones, and some rows have none.

j_call	cdr3_length	clone_size	d_call	v_call	cdr3_aa	cdr3_nt
TRBJ2-7	16	NA	TRBD2	TRBV7-2	CASSLVSGRGTYEQYF	TGTGCCAGCAGCTTAGTATCGGGGAGGGGTACCTACGAGCAGTACTTC
TRBJ2-1	16	NA	NA	TRBV28	CASSLLNSYSYNEQFF	TGTGCCAGCAGTTTACTCAACAGCTACTCCTACAATGAGCAGTTCTTC
TRBJ2-3	15	NA	TRBD2	TRBV4-3	CASSLRTRSTDTQYF	TGCGCCAGCAGCCTACGGACTAGGAGCACAGATACGCAGTATTTT
TRBJ1-1	20	NA	TRBD1	TRBV2	CASSEPSLGQDIGMNTEAFF	TGTGCCAGCAGTGAACCCAGCCTGGGACAGGACATCGGCATGAACACTGAAGCTTTCTTT
TRBJ1-2	13	NA	NA	TRBV12-3/TRBV12-4	CASSLGLKVGYTF	TGTGCCAGCAGTTTAGGACTTAAGGTTGGCTACACCTTC
TRBJ1-1	13	NA	NA	TRBV19	CASSIVSGSEAFF	TGTGCCAGTAGTATAGTAAGTGGATCTGAAGCTTTCTTT
TRBJ2-7	13	NA	TRBD1	TRBV27	CASSGQGIYEQYF	TGTGCCAGTTCGGGACAGGGGATCTACGAGCAGTACTTC
TRBJ1-1	14	NA	NA	TRBV2	CASSEKQAKPPTFF	TGTGCCAGCAGTGAAAAGCAGGCCAAACCGCCAACTTTCTTT
TRBJ1-6	14	NA	NA	TRBV3-1/TRBV3-2	CASSQGGRNSPLHF	TGTGCCAGCAGCCAAGGGGGAAGGAATTCACCCCTCCACTTT
TRBJ2-1	16	NA	NA	TRBV19	CASSIESASGSGEQFF	TGTGCCAGTAGTATAGAGTCGGCGTCTGGGAGTGGTGAGCAGTTCTTC
TRBJ2-3	15	NA	NA	TRBV7-2	CASSAYILPTDTQYF	TGTGCCAGCAGCGCATACATCCTCCCCACAGATACGCAGTATTTT
TRBJ2-2	16	NA	NA	TRBV5-4	CASSLPRGARTGELFF	TGTGCCAGCAGCTTGCCTAGGGGGGCGCGTACCGGGGAGCTGTTTTTT
TRBJ1-6	17	NA	NA	TRBV9	CASSVKAENFYNSPLHF	TGTGCCAGCAGCGTTAAAGCAGAAAATTTTTATAATTCACCCCTCCACTTT
TRBJ2-2	17	NA	TRBD1	TRBV7-9	CASSLPPDRGQTGELFF	TGTGCCAGCAGCCTACCCCCGGACAGGGGGCAGACCGGGGAGCTGTTTTTT
TRBJ2-7	18	once	TRBD2	TRBV27	CASSPRPRLAGVGYEQYF	TGTGCCAGCAGTCCGAGACCCCGACTAGCGGGGGTGGGCTACGAGCAGTACTTC
TRBJ1-4	14	NA	TRBD1	TRBV5-5	CASSTYTGGGKLFF	TGTGCCAGCAGCACCTACACAGGGGGAGGAAAACTGTTTTTT
TRBJ1-1	18	NA	TRBD1	TRBV4-2	CASSRDWATGGEGTEAFF	TGTGCCAGCAGCCGAGATTGGGCCACAGGGGGCGAAGGCACTGAAGCTTTCTTT
TRBJ1-4	16	once	NA	TRBV6-6	CASSYGRGQSGEKLFF	TGTGCCAGCAGTTACGGACGGGGGCAGAGTGGGGAAAAACTGTTTTTT
TRBJ2-1	14	NA	TRBD1	TRBV2	CASKRETGDNEQFF	TGTGCCAGCAAGCGTGAGACAGGGGACAATGAGCAGTTCTTC
TRBJ2-5	15	NA	NA	TRBV2	CASSQPTRGQETQYF	TGTGCCAGCAGTCAACCCACAAGGGGGCAAGAGACCCAGTACTTC
TRBJ2-7	14	NA	TRBD1	TRBV7-2	CASSPDRGTYEQYF	TGTGCCAGCAGCCCGGACAGGGGAACATACGAGCAGTACTTC